The clone carrying this TCR beta chain was picked up many times. The data derive from a study of T-cell reconstitution after alpha-beta-depleted transplantation in children. The length of the CDR3 is 12 residues. Germline loops: CDR1 SGHRS, CDR2 YFSETQ. Trimming shortened V by 0 bases and J by 5 bases, and 6 bases separated the two germline ends. Unique molecular identifiers featured in how the TCRbeta library was prepared. TCRdb reprocessed the PCR reads with MiXCR, giving one entry per CDR3 protein. Of about 270,000 distinct CDR3 sequences in the sample, 9.9% were seen once. The chain links TRBV5-1 to TRBJ2-7; D gene uncertain. The sequence derives from a human donor who donated a stem cell graft to a child with SCID. The material was PBMCs from the stem cell graft donor, obtained from the stem cell graft. The chain's CDR3 is CASSLGGDEQYF. CDR3 in DNA: TGCGCCAGCAGCTTGGGTGGGGACGAGCAGTACTTC.